The TCR beta chain under discussion was sequenced for a study of T cell changes during pregnancy in multiple sclerosis. Measured with immunoSEQ multiplex PCR; TCRdb has only the in-frame clones, and not every one. The data show 50,000 to 55,000 clones, about 93% seen once. The CDR3 contains 14 residues. The trim removed 5 bases at V and 2 bases at J, leaving 2 bases unmatched. From germline, CDR1 is MRHNA and CDR2 SNTAGT. This TCR was sampled from a female donor with multiple sclerosis, enrolled in a pregnancy study. Sequenced material: CD4+ T cells from peripheral blood mononuclear cells, taken in the third trimester of pregnancy. The rearrangement uses TRBV6-4 and TRBJ1-1, with 10 bases aligning to TRBD1. CDR3 nucleotides: TGTGCCAGCAGTCGGACAGGGGGTAACACTGAAGCTTTCTTT. It encodes CASSRTGGNTEAFF.